This TCR beta chain was retrieved from a study of T cell responses to AZD1222 COVID-19 vaccine. TCRdb's copy holds only in-frame clones and misses some; the assay was immunoSEQ multiplex PCR. The repertoire consists of some 160,000 clones, with 88% occurring once and the leading ten covering around 5.9%. Germline assignment: CDR1 LGHNA and CDR2 YSLEER. The CDR3 loop spans 15 amino acids. Trimming removed 2 bases at V and 4 bases at J, with 9 bases between. Findings and caveats of the study: There were mostly white British donors and more females than males, and clonal diversity was possibly underestimated. Spike-wide vaccine-associated CD4 TCRs dominated at 160-218 and 743-854. Nearly half of spike-specific TCRs reportedly go after variant regions that carry no mutations. Compared with day 0, the breadth and depth of the Spike-specific TCR repertoire rose significantly after two doses of AZD1222.

With regard to this clone: Its antigen is unknown. The sample has other DNA sequences that encode this CDR3 too.

The receptor was derived from an adult in good health. The specimen comprised peripheral blood, sampled on day 0 of AZD1222 vaccination. The chain carries TRBV4-3 and TRBJ2-6; the D gene is possibly TRBD1 (5 bases). The CDR3 DNA is TGCGCCAGCAGCCAAAGGGGTAGCGGGGCCAACGTCCTGACTTTC. Translation: CASSQRGSGANVLTF.